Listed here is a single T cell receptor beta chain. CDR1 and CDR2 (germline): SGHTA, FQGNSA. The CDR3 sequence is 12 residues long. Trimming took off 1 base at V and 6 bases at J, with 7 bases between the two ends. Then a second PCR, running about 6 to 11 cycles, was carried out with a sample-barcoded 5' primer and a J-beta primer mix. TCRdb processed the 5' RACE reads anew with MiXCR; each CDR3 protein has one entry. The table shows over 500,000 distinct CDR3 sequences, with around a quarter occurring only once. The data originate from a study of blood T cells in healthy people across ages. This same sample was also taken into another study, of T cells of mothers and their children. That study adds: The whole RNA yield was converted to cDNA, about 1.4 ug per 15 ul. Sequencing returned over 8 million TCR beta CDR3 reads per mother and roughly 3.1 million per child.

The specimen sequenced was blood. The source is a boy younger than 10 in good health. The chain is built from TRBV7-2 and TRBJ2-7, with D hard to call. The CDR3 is CASSLERSEQYF. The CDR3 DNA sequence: TGTGCCAGCAGCTTAGAACGTAGCGAGCAGTACTTC.